This TCR beta chain was observed in a study of molecular identifiers for immune sequencing clone quantification. Study-wide results and caveats: Single-cell amounts of spiked Jurkat TCR RNA were reportedly detectable among roughly 950,000 naive cells.

This clonotype has at least ten counts. What it binds is unknown. The CDR3 sequence is 15 residues long. The V end lost 2 bases, the J end lost 2 bases, and 10 bases lay between the germline ends. Germline-derived CDR1 and CDR2 are SGDLS and YYNGEE. TCRdb re-analysed the PCR reads in MiXCR, keeping a single row per CDR3 protein. The sample has about 320,000 distinct CDR3 sequences, about 20% seen once. Sample: naive CD8+ T cells from blood, with Jurkat cell RNA spiked in. Subset in this sample: FACS-sorted CD8+CD4-CCR7+CD45RA+ naive T cells. The J gene is TRBJ2-2, the V gene TRBV9, with D hard to call. This TCR was recovered from a human donor in good health. Some libraries in this study had Jurkat cell RNA spiked in. CDR3 region: CASSVATSNTGELFF. CDR3 DNA sequence: TGTGCCAGCAGCGTGGCGACATCTAACACCGGGGAGCTGTTTTTT.